One and the same sample provided the 5 T cell receptor beta chains below, sequenced in a study of T cell responses to AZD1222 COVID-19 vaccine. The repertoire was sequenced with immunoSEQ multiplex PCR; TCRdb's copy has only in-frame clones and lacks some. Found here are 40,000 to 55,000 clones, around 90% of them singletons; the top ten hold 1% to 1.3%. The sequences come from peripheral blood, collected 28 days after the second AZD1222 dose. The receptors come from an adult who received the AZD1222 COVID-19 vaccine.

This clone was counted only a few times. The rearrangement uses TRBV12-3 or TRBV12-4 and TRBJ1-2; D is perhaps TRBD1 (6 bases). The CDR3 length is 13 residues. Deletions cut 6 bases from V and 7 bases from J, with 15 bases between. The DNA for the CDR3 is TGTGCCAGCAGACGACAGGCGTCGGGTGGCTACACCTTC. It yields the protein CASRRQASGGYTF.

This clone was recorded a few times. The chain combines TRBV7-9 with TRBJ1-1; no firm D call. Trimming removed 2 bases from V and 1 base from J, with 5 bases in between. The CDR3 is 13 amino acids. Germline V CDR1 and CDR2: SEHNR, FQNEAQ (reference sequence). The DNA of the CDR3 is TGTGCCAGCAGCTTAACGGAGAACACTGAAGCTTTCTTT. Translating gives CASSLTENTEAFF.

This rearrangement joins TRBV5-1 to TRBJ2-3, with 11 bases fitting TRBD1. The length of the CDR3 is 14 residues. The V gene end was trimmed by 3 bases and the J gene end by 5 bases; junction bases not matched to a gene: 2. Germline V lookup: CDR1 SGHRS, CDR2 YFSETQ. The chain's CDR3 is CASSSGTGGDTQYF. For the CDR3, the DNA is TGCGCCAGCAGCTCCGGGACAGGGGGAGATACGCAGTATTTT.

V gene TRBV30 combines with J gene TRBJ2-2; 9 nucleotides match TRBD2. With V trimmed by 2 bases and J by 2 bases, 9 bases remained unmatched. CDR3 length: 17 amino acids. Germline V gives CDR1 GTSNPN, CDR2 SVGIG (reference sequence). DNA of the CDR3: TGTGCCTGGAGTTCCAAACTAGCGGGTGAAAACACCGGGGAGCTGTTTTTT. It codes for CAWSSKLAGENTGELFF.

The rearrangement links TRBV19 to TRBJ2-1, with D possibly being TRBD1 or TRBD2 (5 bases each). This CDR3 region has 14 residues. Germline loops: CDR1 LNHDA, CDR2 SQIVND (reference sequence). Trimming pared 3 bases from V and 8 bases from J, leaving 14 bases between. The CDR3 loop reads CASSILDGTHEQFF. In DNA form, the CDR3 reads TGTGCCAGTAGTATTCTGGACGGGACGCATGAGCAGTTCTTC.